This TCR beta chain was identified in a study of T cell changes during pregnancy in multiple sclerosis. This table comes from immunoSEQ multiplex PCR, and its TCRdb copy is limited to in-frame clones, with some not included. The top ten clones hold around 0.6% of a sample with some 28,000 clones, about nine tenths of them seen once. Sequences were derived from CD4+ T cells from peripheral blood mononuclear cells, sampled in the first trimester of pregnancy. This TCR came from a female donor in good health, enrolled as a control in a pregnancy study.

CDR3 loop: CASSRPGGSVEQYF. The CDR3 DNA sequence: TGTGCCAGCAGCCGTCCGGGGGGGTCAGTCGAGCAGTACTTC. The J gene is TRBJ2-7, the V gene TRBV7-9; 8 bases fit TRBD2. V gave up 5 bases and J gave up 6 bases; unmatched junction bases: 9. The CDR3 totals 14 residues. Germline CDR1 is SEHNR and CDR2 is FQNEAQ (reference sequence).